The clone carrying this TCR beta chain has a handful of counts. The antigen is undetermined. On each TCR cDNA molecule, a unique molecular identifier was present. A single record per CDR3 protein comes from TCRdb applying MiXCR to the 5' RACE reads. The table includes around 45,000 distinct CDR3 sequences, roughly an eighth detected once. Noted time point: sample taken at primary tumor resection. Unsorted whole RNA of tumor, nontumor lung or frozen PBMC was sequenced. Approximately 70 TRACERx patients with early, untreated non-small cell lung cancer donated samples. The data were taken from a study of spatial heterogeneity in lung cancer. Study at large: Alpha-chain sequences were consistently detected in smaller numbers than beta-chain sequences.

V was clipped by 5 bases and J by 6 bases, with 9 bases between them. Germline V CDR1 and CDR2: GTSNPN, SVGIG (reference sequence). This CDR3 contains 11 residues. Study-level results: TCRs found ubiquitously expanded in tumor appeared in blood more at resection than at follow-up.

The specimen comprised PBMCs, sampled at surgery. V is TRBV30 and J is TRBJ2-3; D gene unclear. The clonotype originates from a male donor with early-stage non-small cell lung cancer. In nucleotides, the CDR3 is TGTGCCTGGTCCCCGGACGATACGCAGTATTTT. The encoded protein is CAWSPDDTQYF.